This T cell receptor (beta chain) was identified during a study of cytomegalovirus exposure and HLA in healthy donors. At the level of the study: The approximately 110 validation repertoires, a later analysis reported, used the same platform as the approximately 630 first-cohort repertoires.

CDR1 is MNHEY and CDR2 is SVGAGI in the germline V gene. There are 13 residues in the CDR3. Trimming left V 10 bases short and J 6 bases short, with 15 bases between. As to this clone: Its antigen remains unknown.

Study findings and constraints: TCR clusters originating in the first cohort tended to co-occur in the approximately 120 validation repertoires, according to a later analysis.

Using immunoSEQ multiplex PCR, the repertoire was profiled, and TCRdb retains in-frame clones only, with some absent. The data contain roughly 330,000 clones, around 90% of them singletons. This clonotype originated in a woman between 25 and 40 years old in good health and CMV-seropositive. Specimen: PBMCs. V and J are TRBV6-5 and TRBJ2-2; no firm D call. The DNA of the CDR3 is TGTGCCAACACCTACGTTATGGCCGGGGAGCTGTTTTTT. As protein: CANTYVMAGELFF.